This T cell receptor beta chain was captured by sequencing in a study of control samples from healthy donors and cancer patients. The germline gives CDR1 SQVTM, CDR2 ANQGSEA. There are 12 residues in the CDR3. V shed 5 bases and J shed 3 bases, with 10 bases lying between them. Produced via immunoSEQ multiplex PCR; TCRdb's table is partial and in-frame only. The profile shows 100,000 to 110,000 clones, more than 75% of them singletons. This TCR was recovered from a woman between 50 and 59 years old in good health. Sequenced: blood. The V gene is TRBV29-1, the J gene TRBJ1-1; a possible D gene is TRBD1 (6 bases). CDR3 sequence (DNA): TGCAGCGTTCCCGGACAGCACACTGAAGCTTTCTTT. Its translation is CSVPGQHTEAFF. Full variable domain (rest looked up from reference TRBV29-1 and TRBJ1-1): SAVISQKPSRDICQRGTSLTIQCQVDSQVTMMFWYRQQPGQSLTLIATANQGSEATYESGFVIDKFPISRPNLTFSTLTVSNMSPEDSSIYLCSVPGQHTEAFFGQGTRLTVV.